These 31 T cell receptor beta chains originate from one sample sequenced in a study of T cells in Graves' hyperthyroidism and ophthalmopathy. TCR beta CDR3 regions were amplified from RNA transcripts. The HTBI primer set drove a first-round RT-PCR of the TCR CDR3. One entry per CDR3 protein results from TCRdb running MiXCR on the multiplex PCR reads. The sample includes some 560,000 distinct CDR3 sequences, more than 15% of them seen just once. Sequenced sample: blood. The source of these receptors is a woman in her thirties with Graves' hyperthyroidism.

This clonotype came up many times. The chain couples TRBV20-1 to TRBJ2-3; 7 positions agree with TRBD2. The germline V gene has CDR1 DFQATT and CDR2 SNEGSKA (reference sequence). The CDR3 contains 18 residues. The ends lost 0 bases at V and 4 bases at J; junction bases unmatched: 16. CDR3 sequence (DNA): TGCAGTGCTAGAGATCGTTTGGGGGAGGGCCGGTACTCAGATACGCAGTATTTT. It is translated as CSARDRLGEGRYSDTQYF.

J is TRBJ2-3 and V is TRBV6-1; 12 bases are a match to TRBD1. The germline gives CDR1 MNHNS, CDR2 SASEGT. J gave up 6 bases and V 6 bases, and 10 bases lay outside the gene matches. The CDR3 contains 16 residues. The CDR3 here is CASRPGTGGASDTQYF. CDR3 DNA: TGTGCCAGCAGACCTGGGACAGGGGGCGCATCTGATACGCAGTATTTT.

The genes are TRBV6-1 and TRBJ1-5, with TRBD1 matching 7 bases. This CDR3 has 13 residues. Germline CDR1 and CDR2: MNHNS and SASEGT. J was trimmed by 1 base and V by 8 bases; bases with no gene match: 2. As DNA, the CDR3 is TGTGCCAGCGGGACAGCCAGCAATCAGCCCCAGCATTTT. Translating it yields CASGTASNQPQHF.

This clonotype was recorded many times. The V gene is TRBV6-6, the J gene TRBJ1-5; 7 bases are a match to TRBD1. The CDR3 sequence is 15 residues long. Germline loops: CDR1 MNHNY, CDR2 SVGAGI (reference sequence). Germline trimming cut 1 base from V and 7 bases from J; bases unmatched to any gene: 7. CDR3 residues: CASSYLSGGEQPQHF. The CDR3 DNA sequence: TGTGCCAGCAGTTACTTGTCAGGGGGAGAACAGCCCCAGCATTTT.

This clonotype was seen a few times. CDR3 in amino acids: CASGRDSSRNQPQHF. CDR3 DNA: TGTGCCAGCGGCCGGGACAGCTCACGCAATCAGCCCCAGCATTTT. The genes are TRBV3-1 and TRBJ1-5; 7 bases align to TRBD1. Trimming took 8 bases from V and 2 from J; bases not matched to a gene: 9. CDR3 length: 15 residues. Germline CDR1 LGHDT, CDR2 YNNKEL (reference sequence).

This clonotype was counted ten times or more. The chain joins TRBV7-3 to TRBJ2-1; no firm D call. CDR1 and CDR2 from the germline V gene are SGHTA and FQGTGA. V gave up 3 bases and J gave up 0 bases, with 9 bases separating them. The CDR3 spans 15 residues. The CDR3 region has the DNA TGTGCCAGCAGCTTGTGGGCGGACTCCTACAATGAGCAGTTCTTC. It codes for CASSLWADSYNEQFF.

This clonotype was observed many times. An end of the junction does not agree with germline; a read error may underlie this. The chain recombines TRBV5-1 with TRBJ2-7, with D perhaps TRBD1 (7 bases). The CDR3 has 14 amino acids. Germline values: CDR1 SGHRS, CDR2 YFSETQ. In DNA form, the CDR3 reads TGTGCCAGCAGTTGGGGGCAGGGGGGTTACGAGCAGTACTTC. The encoded protein is CASSWGQGGYEQYF.

The V and J genes are TRBV9 and TRBJ2-2; 10 bases agree with TRBD2. Germline assignment: CDR1 SGDLS and CDR2 YYNGEE. V shed 4 bases and J 5 bases; nucleotides not matched to a gene: 14. The CDR3 covers 18 residues. CDR3 DNA sequence: TGTGCCAGCAGCTCCCGCTTGGGGCTAGCGGGAGAAACCGGGGAGCTGTTTTTT. Translating it yields CASSSRLGLAGETGELFF.

The rearrangement joins TRBV29-1 to TRBJ2-2; the match to TRBD1 covers 7 bases. Germline values: CDR1 SQVTM, CDR2 ANQGSEA. The J segment lost 3 bases and the V segment lost 3 bases, leaving 1 base of the junction unmatched. The CDR3 has 13 residues. The CDR3 nucleotides read TGCAGCGTTGAGGGGACAGACACCGGGGAGCTGTTTTTT. This gives the protein CSVEGTDTGELFF.

V gene TRBV20-1 combines with J gene TRBJ2-3; TRBD2 matches 9 bases. From germline, CDR1 is DFQATT and CDR2 SNEGSKA (reference sequence). The CDR3 length is 15 residues. Germline trimming cut 6 bases from V and 1 base from J; bases unmatched to any gene: 8. CDR3 DNA: TGCAGTGCCCTTAGCGGGAGAAGGGGCACAGATACGCAGTATTTT. This gives the protein CSALSGRRGTDTQYF.

At least ten counts were recorded for this clonotype. This chain joins TRBV3-1 and TRBJ2-3; maybe TRBD1 (5 bases). The CDR3 sequence is 13 residues long. The V and J ends lost 0 bases and 4 bases respectively, with 5 bases between them. Germline V lookup: CDR1 LGHDT, CDR2 YNNKEL (reference sequence). This CDR3 reads CASSQEGADTQYF. CDR3 in DNA: TGTGCCAGCAGCCAAGAAGGGGCAGATACGCAGTATTTT.

At least ten counts were recorded for this clonotype. This chain connects TRBV28 to TRBJ2-1; 13 bases are a match to TRBD2. Germline V gives CDR1 MDHEN, CDR2 SYDVKM. After removal of 3 bases from V and 7 bases from J, the junction contained 3 bases not matched to a gene. The CDR3 covers 15 residues. The CDR3 loop is CASSLRTSGRNEQFF. Written as DNA, the CDR3 is TGTGCCAGCAGTTTGAGGACTAGCGGGAGAAATGAGCAGTTCTTC.

This chain joins TRBV7-2 and TRBJ1-5; no reliable D call. The V and J ends lost 3 bases and 3 bases respectively, with 6 bases between them. The germline V gene encodes CDR1 SGHTA and CDR2 FQGNSA. This CDR3 spans 13 amino acids. The CDR3 region has the DNA TGTGCCAGCAGCTTTACAACCAATCAGCCCCAGCATTTT. It yields the protein CASSFTTNQPQHF.

V and J are TRBV7-2 and TRBJ2-3, with unresolved D. V was pared by 5 bases and J by 9 bases, with 12 bases between. CDR3 length equals 12 residues. The germline V gene has CDR1 SGHTA and CDR2 FQGNSA. CDR3 DNA: TGTGCCAGCAGCCCGGCGCCTCCAACGCAGTATTTT. Its translation: CASSPAPPTQYF.

Here the CDR3 reads CASSYRFRSYEQYF. The CDR3 DNA sequence: TGTGCCAGCAGTTACAGGTTTAGAAGCTACGAGCAGTACTTC. The chain has TRBV6-5 and TRBJ2-7; no clear D. CDR1 is MNHEY and CDR2 is SVGAGI in the germline V gene. Trimming removed 2 bases from V and 3 bases from J, with 11 bases in between. The CDR3 is 14 amino acids.

This clonotype was counted a few times. The gene calls are TRBV27 and TRBJ1-2; D ambiguous. Germline V gene data show CDR1 as MNHEY and CDR2 as SMNVEV (reference sequence). The CDR3 contains 15 residues. Trimming shortened V by 1 base and J by 5 bases, and 14 bases separated the two germline ends. The CDR3 bases are TGTGCCAGCAGTTTATTTCCAGGAAAGATTTATGGCTACACCTTC. Protein sequence: CASSLFPGKIYGYTF.

The V call is TRBV7-9, the J call TRBJ2-5; D not resolved. Trimming shortened V by 5 bases and J by 2 bases, and 15 bases separated the two germline ends. CDR3 length equals 15 residues. Germline V gene lookup returns CDR1 SEHNR and CDR2 FQNEAQ (reference sequence). CDR3 amino acids: CASSNLPGLQETQYF. In nucleotides, the CDR3 is TGTGCCAGCAGCAACCTGCCGGGCCTACAAGAGACCCAGTACTTC.

The genes are TRBV10-3 and TRBJ2-3, with D possibly being TRBD2 (7 bases). The CDR3 sequence is 12 residues long. Germline CDR1 and CDR2: ENHRY and SYGVKD. V lost 10 bases and J 4 bases, leaving 12 bases between the germline ends. CDR3 protein: CATRGGADTQYF. CDR3 coding DNA: TGTGCCACCCGAGGGGGGGCAGATACGCAGTATTTT.

This clonotype has more than one count but fewer than ten. The chain links TRBV29-1 to TRBJ2-7; 7 bases are shared with TRBD1. The CDR3 totals 14 residues. J gave up 3 bases and V 3 bases, and 8 bases lay outside the gene matches. Germline lookup yields CDR1 SQVTM and CDR2 ANQGSEA. CDR3: CSVEIDGQDYEQYF. The CDR3 nucleotides read TGCAGCGTTGAGATTGACGGACAGGACTACGAGCAGTACTTC.

The gene calls are TRBV6-2 or TRBV6-3 and TRBJ2-7; D is uncertain. The V end lost 2 bases, the J end lost 0 bases, and 5 bases lay between the germline ends. The CDR3 is 13 residues long. Germline CDR1 and CDR2: MNHEY and SVGEGT. Here the CDR3 reads CASSYGYSYEQYF. The CDR3 region has the DNA TGTGCCAGCAGTTACGGCTACTCCTACGAGCAGTACTTC.

In its sample, this clonotype was seen many times. The chain links TRBV7-3 to TRBJ2-7, with unresolved D. Trimming left V 2 bases short and J 3 bases short, with 8 bases between. The germline V gene has CDR1 SGHTA and CDR2 FQGTGA. This CDR3 is built from 13 residues. The CDR3 sequence is CASSLYYNYEQYF. In DNA, the CDR3 is TGTGCCAGCAGCTTATACTACAACTACGAGCAGTACTTC.

Only a few counts were recorded for this clonotype. A much more abundant neighbour one base away suggests this may be a read error. V and J are TRBV7-2 and TRBJ1-1; D is uncertain. The germline V and J ends were trimmed by 8 bases and 5 bases, with 15 bases remaining between them. Germline-derived CDR1 and CDR2 are SGHTA and FQGNSA. CDR3 length equals 13 residues. The CDR3 DNA sequence: TGTGCCAGCGGCAGGACGGGTCCTACTGAAGCTTTCTTT. This encodes CASGRTGPTEAFF. The variable domain in full, completed from reference TRBV7-2 and TRBJ1-1, reads GAGVSQSPSNKVTEKGKDVELRCDPISGHTALYWYRQSLGQGLEFLIYFQGNSAPDKSGLPSDRFSAERTGGSVSTLTIQRTQQEDSAVYLCASGRTGPTEAFFGQGTRLTVV.

This clonotype appeared many times. The chain employs TRBV7-3 and TRBJ1-1; D is perhaps TRBD1 (5 bases). The germline V gene encodes CDR1 SGHTA and CDR2 FQGTGA. This CDR3 is 14 amino acids long. V was shortened by 5 bases and J by 4 bases, with 14 bases between the two germline ends. As DNA, the CDR3 is TGTGCCAGCAGCCGGACGGGACCCTCCACTGAAGCTTTCTTT. Protein sequence: CASSRTGPSTEAFF.

The table lists this clonotype with many counts. The rearrangement joins TRBV12-3 or TRBV12-4 to TRBJ1-6; perhaps TRBD1 as D (5 bases). The CDR3 is 16 amino acids. V was cut by 3 bases and J by 6 bases, with 15 bases left in between. The CDR3 DNA is TGTGCCAGCAGTTTGGGGCCCCGAGGGCTTAATTCACCCCTCCACTTT. Translating it yields CASSLGPRGLNSPLHF.

Written as DNA, the CDR3 is TGTGCCAGCATCCCGGGACAGGGGGCAGCCCAGTACTTC. Its protein product is CASIPGQGAAQYF. This chain links TRBV25-1 with TRBJ2-5; 12 nucleotides align to TRBD1. Germline-derived CDR1 and CDR2 are MGHDK and SYGVNS. Trimming at V came to 7 bases and at J to 9 bases, leaving 6 bases not matched to a gene. CDR3 length: 13 residues.

CDR3 DNA: TGTGCCAGCAGTTATCCCGGGAATGGAGGGGAGCAGTACTTC. Amino acid sequence: CASSYPGNGGEQYF. The chain is built from TRBV6-6 and TRBJ2-7; TRBD2 might be the D (6 bases). Deletions cut 3 bases from V and 7 bases from J, with 16 bases between. Germline V CDR1 and CDR2: MNHNY, SVGAGI (reference sequence). The CDR3 totals 14 residues.

This clonotype was found once. The V call is TRBV24-1, the J call TRBJ2-2, with a weak D call TRBD1 (5 bases). In germline, CDR1 is KGHDR, CDR2 SFDVKD. V was trimmed by 0 bases and J by 4 bases, leaving 11 bases between them. The CDR3 covers 16 residues. CDR3 amino acids: CATSDLSGPGTGELFF. The CDR3 bases are TGTGCCACCAGTGATTTGTCAGGGCCCGGCACCGGGGAGCTGTTTTTT.

This clonotype was seen a handful of times. The rearrangement uses TRBV6-1 and TRBJ2-2; no clear D gene. CDR1 MNHNS and CDR2 SASEGT come from the germline V gene. Trimming pared 6 bases from V and 7 bases from J, leaving 15 bases between. There are 14 residues in the CDR3. DNA for the CDR3: TGTGCCAGCAGCGAGACATTTGTTGACGGGGAGCTGTTTTTT. As protein: CASSETFVDGELFF.

The rearrangement joins TRBV20-1 to TRBJ2-7; possibly TRBD1 for D (5 bases). Trimming took off 0 bases at V and 6 bases at J, with 12 bases between the two ends. CDR1 and CDR2 (germline): DFQATT, SNEGSKA (reference sequence). The length of the CDR3 is 13 residues. CDR3 in DNA: TGCAGTGCTAGAGAGGGTGGGGCCATCGAGCAGTACTTC. It codes for CSAREGGAIEQYF.

This rearrangement joins TRBV27 to TRBJ2-7; 10 nucleotides match TRBD1. CDR1 and CDR2 (germline): MNHEY, SMNVEV (reference sequence). V was pared by 6 bases and J by 2 bases, with 10 bases of the junction left unmatched. CDR3 length equals 16 residues. CDR3 region: CASRTGQGTSPYEQYF. Here the CDR3 DNA reads TGTGCCAGCAGGACGGGACAGGGGACCTCCCCCTACGAGCAGTACTTC.

The table lists this clonotype with many counts. CDR3 in amino acids: CSLGLLGAYNEQFF. CDR3 in DNA: TGCAGTCTTGGGTTGTTGGGGGCCTACAATGAGCAGTTCTTC. J is TRBJ2-1 and V is TRBV20-1; D may correspond to TRBD1 or TRBD2 (5 bases each). In germline, CDR1 is DFQATT, CDR2 SNEGSKA (reference sequence). The V end was cut by 8 bases, the J end by 2 bases, with 16 bases between. The CDR3 totals 14 residues.